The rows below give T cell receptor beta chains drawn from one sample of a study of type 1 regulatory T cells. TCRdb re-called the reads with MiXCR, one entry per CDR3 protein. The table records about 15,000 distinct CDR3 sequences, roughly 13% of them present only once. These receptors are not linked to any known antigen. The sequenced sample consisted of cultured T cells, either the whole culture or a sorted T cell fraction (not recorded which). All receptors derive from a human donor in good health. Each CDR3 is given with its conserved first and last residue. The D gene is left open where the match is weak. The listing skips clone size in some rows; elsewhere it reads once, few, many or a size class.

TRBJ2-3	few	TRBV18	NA	CASSRGDGGTDTQYF	TGTGCCAGCTCCCGGGGTGACGGGGGCACAGATACGCAGTATTTT
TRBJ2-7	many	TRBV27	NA	CASGREAGEQYF	TGTGCCAGCGGCCGGGAAGCAGGCGAGCAGTACTTC
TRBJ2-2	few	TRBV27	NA	CASRRSSSTGELFF	TGTGCCAGCAGACGGAGCAGCAGCACCGGGGAGCTGTTTTTT
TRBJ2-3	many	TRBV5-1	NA	CASSLAPQQVTGDTQYF	TGCGCCAGCAGCTTGGCCCCCCAGCAGGTTACGGGGGATACGCAGTATTTT
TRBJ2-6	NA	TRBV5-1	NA	CASSPYGGAPSGANVLTF	TGCGCCAGCAGCCCGTATGGGGGTGCTCCTTCTGGGGCCAACGTCCTGACTTTC
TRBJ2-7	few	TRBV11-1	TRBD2	CASSGTSGSYEQYF	TGTGCCAGCAGCGGAACTAGCGGGTCCTACGAGCAGTACTTC
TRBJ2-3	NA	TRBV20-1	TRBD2	CSARDMTSGTDTQYF	TGCAGTGCTAGAGATATGACTAGCGGCACAGATACGCAGTATTTT
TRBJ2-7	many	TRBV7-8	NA	CASSLGHGPSYEQYF	TGTGCCAGCAGCTTAGGCCACGGGCCATCCTACGAGCAGTACTTC
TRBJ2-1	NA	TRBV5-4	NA	CASKTGTDHYNEQFF	TGTGCCAGCAAAACCGGGACCGATCATTACAATGAGCAGTTCTTC
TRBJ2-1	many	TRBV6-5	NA	CASSYPPGQFF	TGTGCCAGCAGTTACCCCCCTGGGCAGTTCTTC
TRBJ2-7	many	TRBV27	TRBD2	CASSPRTSGIYEQYF	TGTGCCAGCTCCCCTCGAACTAGCGGGATCTACGAGCAGTACTTC
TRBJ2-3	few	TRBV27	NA	CASTHTDTQYF	TGTGCCAGCACCCACACAGATACGCAGTATTTT
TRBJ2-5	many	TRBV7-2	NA	CASSLSLARETQYF	TGTGCCAGCAGCTTAAGTTTAGCGCGAGAGACCCAGTACTTC
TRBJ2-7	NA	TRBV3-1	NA	CASSSGGGLYEQYF	TGTGCCAGCAGCTCCGGGGGCGGACTATACGAGCAGTACTTC
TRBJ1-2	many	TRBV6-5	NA	CASSYRQNYGYTF	TGTGCCAGCAGTTATAGACAGAACTATGGCTACACCTTC
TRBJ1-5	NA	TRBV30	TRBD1	CAWGTGHNQPQHF	TGTGCCTGGGGGACAGGTCACAATCAGCCCCAGCATTTT
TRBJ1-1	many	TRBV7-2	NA	CASSLSARNTEAFF	TGTGCCAGCAGCTTATCGGCCAGAAACACTGAAGCTTTCTTT
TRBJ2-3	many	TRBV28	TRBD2	CASSQSGSLGDTQYF	TGTGCCAGCAGTCAAAGCGGGAGTCTAGGAGATACGCAGTATTTT
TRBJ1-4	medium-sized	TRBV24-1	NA	CATSRDNEKLFF	TGTGCCACCAGTCGGGACAACGAAAAACTGTTTTTT
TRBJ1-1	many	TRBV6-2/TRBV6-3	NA	CASSYEGRVNTEAFF	TGTGCCAGCAGTTACGAGGGCAGAGTGAACACTGAAGCTTTCTTT
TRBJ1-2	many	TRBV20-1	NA	CSANVGGEYGYTF	TGCAGTGCAAATGTAGGAGGGGAGTATGGCTACACCTTC
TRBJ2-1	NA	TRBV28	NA	CASSSYSEQFF	TGTGCCAGCAGTTCGTATTCCGAGCAGTTCTTC
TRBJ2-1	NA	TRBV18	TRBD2	CASSPLGAGISYNEQFF	TGTGCCAGCTCACCACTGGGAGCGGGAATCTCCTACAATGAGCAGTTCTTC
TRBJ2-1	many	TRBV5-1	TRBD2	CASTPETSGAYNEQFF	TGCGCCAGTACCCCGGAAACTAGCGGAGCCTACAATGAGCAGTTCTTC
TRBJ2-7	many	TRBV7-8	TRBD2	CASSTGTSAEQYF	TGTGCCAGCAGCACCGGGACTAGCGCCGAGCAGTACTTC
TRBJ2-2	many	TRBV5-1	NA	CASSLASFSGELFF	TGCGCCAGCAGCCTTGCCAGTTTTTCGGGGGAGCTGTTTTTT